This record covers a single T cell receptor (beta chain). The data were obtained in a study of blood T cell repertoires in COVID-19. Study-wide background: From the United States, Italy and Spain came samples of acute and convalescent COVID-19.

The method was immunoSEQ multiplex PCR; TCRdb's version includes in-frame clones alone and lacks a portion of them. Among about 250,000 clones listed, roughly nine tenths were seen once. The CDR3 covers 15 residues. Germline CDR1 is SGHRS and CDR2 is YFSETQ. Trimming took 4 bases from V and 0 from J, leaving 13 bases between them. The rearrangement joins TRBV5-1 to TRBJ1-1; the D gene is possibly TRBD1 (6 bases). Source material: peripheral blood. The TCR comes from a woman aged 55-70 years who had recovered from COVID-19. The CDR3 region has the DNA TGCGCCAGCAGCCCACCCGGGACACTGAACACTGAAGCTTTCTTT. Translation: CASSPPGTLNTEAFF.